This TCR beta chain derives from a study of PD-L1 blockade in urothelial cancer. The CDR3 sequence is 15 residues long. Germline lookup yields CDR1 MNHNS and CDR2 SASEGT. Trimming left V 6 bases short and J 6 bases short, with 20 bases between. Study-wide points: Pretreatment blood TCR clonality under the median forecast improved survival. Tumor-associated clones in blood expanded more at 3 weeks in durable-benefit patients.

This clone came up once. Its specificity is not known. The authors spiked synthetic TCR analog templates into each PCR. The assay was immunoSEQ multiplex PCR, and TCRdb's table has in-frame clones only and misses some. The table has under 40,000 clones, around 90% seen once. Patients had urothelial carcinoma that was locally advanced or metastatic. The starting material was PBMCs, obtained around atezolizumab (anti-PD-L1) treatment. The chain employs TRBV6-1 and TRBJ1-1, with D possibly being TRBD1 (5 bases). The clonotype comes from a man in his 70s with urothelial cancer. The CDR3: CASRARGTGQAEAFF. The CDR3 nucleotides read TGTGCCAGCAGGGCCCGCGGGACGGGGCAGGCTGAAGCTTTCTTT.